This TCR beta chain was recovered during a study of T-cell memory formation after mild COVID-19. This CDR3 is built from 13 residues. V dropped 2 bases and J dropped 4 bases, with 12 bases sitting between them. Germline-derived CDR1 and CDR2 are SQVTM and ANQGSEA. TCRdb used MiXCR to reprocess the 5' RACE reads, holding one entry per CDR3 protein. The top ten clones hold about 7.5% of a sample with roughly 510,000 distinct CDR3 sequences, roughly 17% of them seen once. V gene TRBV29-1 combines with J gene TRBJ2-7; TRBD1 is a possible D gene (5 bases). Sequencing input: PBMCs or a T cell subset sorted from them (not recorded which). The TCR sequence derives from an adult woman who had mild COVID-19 (a few samples of this study predate the infection). Cell type and time point are not known. This CDR3 reads CSVELQGLYEQYF. The CDR3 nucleotides are TGCAGCGTTGAATTGCAGGGATTATACGAGCAGTACTTC.